This T cell receptor (beta chain) is from a study of blood T cells in healthy people across ages. A second 7 to 11 cycle PCR used barcoded and J-beta primers. At least 2.5 million CDR3-containing paired-end reads were obtained per sample. TCRdb re-analysed the 5' RACE reads in MiXCR, keeping a single row per CDR3 protein. The data contain 780,000 or so distinct CDR3 sequences, 56% of them seen just once; the ten biggest clones take up roughly 25%. The CDR3 spans 11 residues, counting both ends. The germline gives CDR1 DFQATT, CDR2 SNEGSKA (reference sequence). About this clonotype itself: Antigen unknown. It is unclear where the CDR3 begins or ends on the DNA, so no DNA is shown, and the CDR3 is as TCRdb lists it.

Each sample had at least 6 million PBMCs isolated. Notes on the study in general: With donor CMV status unknown, expanded clonotype changes were possibly confounded.

V is TRBV20-1 and J is TRBJ1-2. Sequencing was performed on blood. The clonotype was recovered from a man aged 35-49 years in good health. The CDR3 reads CSARHVGWGTF.